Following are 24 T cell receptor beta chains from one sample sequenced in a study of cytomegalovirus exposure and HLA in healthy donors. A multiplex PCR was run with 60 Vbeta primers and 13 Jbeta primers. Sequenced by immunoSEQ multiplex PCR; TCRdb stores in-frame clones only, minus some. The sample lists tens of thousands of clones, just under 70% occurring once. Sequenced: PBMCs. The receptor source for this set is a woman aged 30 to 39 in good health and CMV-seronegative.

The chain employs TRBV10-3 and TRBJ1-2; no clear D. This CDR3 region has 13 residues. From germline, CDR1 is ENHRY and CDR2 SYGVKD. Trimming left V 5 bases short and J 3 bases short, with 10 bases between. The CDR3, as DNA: TGTGCCATCAGTCGGGGTGAGGACTATGGCTACACCTTC. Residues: CAISRGEDYGYTF.

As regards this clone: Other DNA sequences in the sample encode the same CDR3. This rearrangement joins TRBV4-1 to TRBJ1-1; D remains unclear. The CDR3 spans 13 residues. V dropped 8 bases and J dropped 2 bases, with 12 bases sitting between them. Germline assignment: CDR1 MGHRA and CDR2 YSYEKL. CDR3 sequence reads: CASRTRGNTEAFF. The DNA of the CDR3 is TGCGCCAGCCGCACGCGGGGAAACACTGAAGCTTTCTTT.

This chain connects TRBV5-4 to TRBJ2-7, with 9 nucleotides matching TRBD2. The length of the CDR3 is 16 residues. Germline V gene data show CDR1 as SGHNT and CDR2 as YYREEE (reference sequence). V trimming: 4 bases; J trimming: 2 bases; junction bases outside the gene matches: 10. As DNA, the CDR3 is TGTGCCAGCAGCCCGGGCGGGGGGGCCGCCCCCTACGAGCAGTACTTC. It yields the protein CASSPGGGAAPYEQYF. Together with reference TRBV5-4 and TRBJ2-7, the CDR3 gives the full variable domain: ETGVTQSPTHLIKTRGQQVTLRCSSQSGHNTVSWYQQALGQGPQFIFQYYREEENGRGNFPPRFSGLQFPNYSSELNVNALELDDSALYLCASSPGGGAAPYEQYFGPGTRLTVT.

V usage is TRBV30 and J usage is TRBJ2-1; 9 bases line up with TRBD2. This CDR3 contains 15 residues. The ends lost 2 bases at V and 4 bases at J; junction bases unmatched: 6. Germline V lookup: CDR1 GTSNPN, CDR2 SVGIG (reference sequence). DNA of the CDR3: TGTGCCTGGAGTCGTGGGCTAGCGGGGTACAATGAGCAGTTCTTC. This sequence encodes CAWSRGLAGYNEQFF.

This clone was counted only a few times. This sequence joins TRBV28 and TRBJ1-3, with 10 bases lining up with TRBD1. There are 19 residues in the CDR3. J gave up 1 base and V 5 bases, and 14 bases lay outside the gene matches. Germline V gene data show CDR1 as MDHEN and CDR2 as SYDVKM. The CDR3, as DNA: TGTGCCAGCAGTCCATATGCCATCCGACAGGGGGCGTCTGGAAACACCATATATTTT. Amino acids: CASSPYAIRQGASGNTIYF.

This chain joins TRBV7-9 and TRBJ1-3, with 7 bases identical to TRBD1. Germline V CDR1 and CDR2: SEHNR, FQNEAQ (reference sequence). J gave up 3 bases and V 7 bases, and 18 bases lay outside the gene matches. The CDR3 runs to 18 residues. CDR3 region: CASTPRERGRGGGNTIYF. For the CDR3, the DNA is TGTGCCAGCACCCCCCGGGAAAGGGGGCGAGGGGGTGGAAACACCATATATTTT.

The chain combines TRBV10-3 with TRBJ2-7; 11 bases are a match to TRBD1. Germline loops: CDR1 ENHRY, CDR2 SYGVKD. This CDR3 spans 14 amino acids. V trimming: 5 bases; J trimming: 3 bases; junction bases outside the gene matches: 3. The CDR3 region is CAISPGTGGYEQYF. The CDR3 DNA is TGTGCCATCAGTCCCGGGACAGGGGGCTACGAGCAGTACTTC.

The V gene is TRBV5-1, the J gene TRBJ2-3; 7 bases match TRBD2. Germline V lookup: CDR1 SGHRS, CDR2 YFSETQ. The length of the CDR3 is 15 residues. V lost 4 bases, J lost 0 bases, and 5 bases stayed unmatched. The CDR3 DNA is TGCGCCAGCAGCCCGCGGGAGCCTAGCACAGATACGCAGTATTTT. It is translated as CASSPREPSTDTQYF.

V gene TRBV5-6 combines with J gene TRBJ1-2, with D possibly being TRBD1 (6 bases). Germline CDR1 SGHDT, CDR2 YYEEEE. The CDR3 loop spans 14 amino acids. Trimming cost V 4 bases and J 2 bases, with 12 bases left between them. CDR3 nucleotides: TGTGCCAGCAGCCCCGTCAGGGGAAACTATGGCTACACCTTC. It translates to CASSPVRGNYGYTF.

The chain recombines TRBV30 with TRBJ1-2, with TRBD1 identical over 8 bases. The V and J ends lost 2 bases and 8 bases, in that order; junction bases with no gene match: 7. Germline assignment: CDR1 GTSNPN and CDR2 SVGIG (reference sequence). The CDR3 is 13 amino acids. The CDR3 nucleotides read TGTGCCTGGAGTAAAAGGGACAGGCCAGGCTACACCTTC. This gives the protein CAWSKRDRPGYTF. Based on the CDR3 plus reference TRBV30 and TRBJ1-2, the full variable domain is SQTIHQWPATLVQPVGSPLSLECTVEGTSNPNLYWYRQAAGRGLQLLFYSVGIGQISSEVPQNLSASRPQDRQFILSSKKLLLSDSGFYLCAWSKRDRPGYTFGSGTRLTVV.

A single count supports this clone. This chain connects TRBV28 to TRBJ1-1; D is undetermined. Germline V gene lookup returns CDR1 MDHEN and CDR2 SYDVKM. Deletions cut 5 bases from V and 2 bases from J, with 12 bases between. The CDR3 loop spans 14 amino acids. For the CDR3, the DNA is TGTGCCAGCAGTCCCCGGGTCGTAAACACTGAAGCTTTCTTT. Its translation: CASSPRVVNTEAFF.

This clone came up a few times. The CDR3 DNA sequence: TGTGCCAGTCAACCGGGACAGGGCTACGAGCAGTACTTC. It translates to CASQPGQGYEQYF. The V and J genes are TRBV6-5 and TRBJ2-7; 9 positions match TRBD1. This CDR3 contains 13 residues. V shed 9 bases and J 3 bases; nucleotides not matched to a gene: 6. The germline V gene has CDR1 MNHEY and CDR2 SVGAGI.

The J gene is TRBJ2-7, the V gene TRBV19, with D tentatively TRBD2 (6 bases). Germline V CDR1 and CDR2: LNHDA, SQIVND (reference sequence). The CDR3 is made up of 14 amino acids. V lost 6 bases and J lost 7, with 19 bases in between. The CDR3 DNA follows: TGTGCCAGTAGCAGGAGGGACGTGGGTGGAGAGCAGTACTTC. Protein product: CASSRRDVGGEQYF.

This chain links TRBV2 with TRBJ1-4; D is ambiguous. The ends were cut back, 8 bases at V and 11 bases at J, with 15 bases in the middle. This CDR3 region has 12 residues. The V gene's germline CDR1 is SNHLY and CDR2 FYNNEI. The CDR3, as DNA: TGTGCCAGCGAGGAACGCCACGACAAACTGTTTTTT. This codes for CASEERHDKLFF.

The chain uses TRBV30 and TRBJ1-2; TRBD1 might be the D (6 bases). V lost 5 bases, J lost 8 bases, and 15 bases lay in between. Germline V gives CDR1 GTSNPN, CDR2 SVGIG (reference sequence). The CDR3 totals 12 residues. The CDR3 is CAWEVPGGGYTF. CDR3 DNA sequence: TGTGCCTGGGAAGTACCGGGGGGCGGCTACACCTTC.

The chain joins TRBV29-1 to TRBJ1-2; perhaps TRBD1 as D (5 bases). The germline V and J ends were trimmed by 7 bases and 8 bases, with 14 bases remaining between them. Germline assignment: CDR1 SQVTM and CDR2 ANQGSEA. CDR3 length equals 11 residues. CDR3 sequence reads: CSASDPGGYTF. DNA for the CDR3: TGCAGCGCGTCGGACCCAGGGGGCTACACCTTC.

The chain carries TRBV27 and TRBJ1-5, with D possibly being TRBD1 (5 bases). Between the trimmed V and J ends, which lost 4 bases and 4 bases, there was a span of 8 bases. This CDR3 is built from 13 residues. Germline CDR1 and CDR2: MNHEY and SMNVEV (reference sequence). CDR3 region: CASSSQENQPQHF. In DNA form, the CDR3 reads TGTGCCAGCAGTTCACAGGAAAATCAGCCCCAGCATTTT.

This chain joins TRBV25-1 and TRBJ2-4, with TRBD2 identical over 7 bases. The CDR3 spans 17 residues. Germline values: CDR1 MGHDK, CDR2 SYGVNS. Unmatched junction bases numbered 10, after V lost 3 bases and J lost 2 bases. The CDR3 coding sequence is TGTGCCAGCAGTGACAGGGACGGGACTACTTCCAAAAACATTCAGTACTTC. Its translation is CASSDRDGTTSKNIQYF. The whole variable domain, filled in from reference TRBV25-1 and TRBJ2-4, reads EADIYQTPRYLVIGTGKKITLECSQTMGHDKMYWYQQDPGMELHLIHYSYGVNSTEKGDLSSESTVSRIRTEHFPLTLESARPSHTSQYLCASSDRDGTTSKNIQYFGAGTRLSVL.

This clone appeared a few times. CDR3 nucleotide sequence: TGCGCCAGCAGCTTGGATATTGCGGGGTTCGCCTACAATGAGCAGTTCTTC. Protein product: CASSLDIAGFAYNEQFF. The chain couples TRBV5-1 to TRBJ2-1, with D perhaps TRBD2 (6 bases). V was clipped by 0 bases and J by 2 bases, with 15 bases between them. Germline V gene data show CDR1 as SGHRS and CDR2 as YFSETQ. This CDR3 region has 17 residues.

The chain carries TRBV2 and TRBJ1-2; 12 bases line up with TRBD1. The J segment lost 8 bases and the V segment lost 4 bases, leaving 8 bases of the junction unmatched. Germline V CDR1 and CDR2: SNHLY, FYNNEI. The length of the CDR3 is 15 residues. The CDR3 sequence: CASSGTGTGGQGYTF. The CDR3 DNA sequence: TGTGCCAGCAGTGGCACCGGGACAGGGGGCCAGGGCTACACCTTC.

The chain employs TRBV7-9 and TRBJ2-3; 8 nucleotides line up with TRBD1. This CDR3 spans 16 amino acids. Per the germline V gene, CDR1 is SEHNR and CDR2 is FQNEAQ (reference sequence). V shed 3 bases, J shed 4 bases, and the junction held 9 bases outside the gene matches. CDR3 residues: CASSFVGRGRSDTQYF. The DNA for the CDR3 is TGTGCCAGCAGCTTCGTGGGCAGGGGGCGGTCAGATACGCAGTATTTT.

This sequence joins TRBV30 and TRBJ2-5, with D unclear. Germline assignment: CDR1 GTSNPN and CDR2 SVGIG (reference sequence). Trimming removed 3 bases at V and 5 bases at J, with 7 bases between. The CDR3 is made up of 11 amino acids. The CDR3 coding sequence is TGTGCCTGGAGCTCACAGGAGACCCAGTACTTC. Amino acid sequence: CAWSSQETQYF.

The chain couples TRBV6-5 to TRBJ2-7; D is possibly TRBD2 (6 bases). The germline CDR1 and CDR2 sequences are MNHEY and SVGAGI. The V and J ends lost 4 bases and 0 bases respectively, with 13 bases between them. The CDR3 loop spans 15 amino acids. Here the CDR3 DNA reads TGTGCCAGCAGTTCCCCGGGGGACGCCTCCTACGAGCAGTACTTC. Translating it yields CASSSPGDASYEQYF.

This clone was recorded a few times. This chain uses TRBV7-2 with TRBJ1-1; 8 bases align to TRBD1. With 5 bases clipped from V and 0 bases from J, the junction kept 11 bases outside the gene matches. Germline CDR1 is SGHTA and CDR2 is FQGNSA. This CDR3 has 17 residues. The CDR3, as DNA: TGTGCCAGCAGCCTCGACAGGGGAGTTGCAATGAACACTGAAGCTTTCTTT. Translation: CASSLDRGVAMNTEAFF. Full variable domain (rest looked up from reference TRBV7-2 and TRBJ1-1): GAGVSQSPSNKVTEKGKDVELRCDPISGHTALYWYRQSLGQGLEFLIYFQGNSAPDKSGLPSDRFSAERTGGSVSTLTIQRTQQEDSAVYLCASSLDRGVAMNTEAFFGQGTRLTVV.